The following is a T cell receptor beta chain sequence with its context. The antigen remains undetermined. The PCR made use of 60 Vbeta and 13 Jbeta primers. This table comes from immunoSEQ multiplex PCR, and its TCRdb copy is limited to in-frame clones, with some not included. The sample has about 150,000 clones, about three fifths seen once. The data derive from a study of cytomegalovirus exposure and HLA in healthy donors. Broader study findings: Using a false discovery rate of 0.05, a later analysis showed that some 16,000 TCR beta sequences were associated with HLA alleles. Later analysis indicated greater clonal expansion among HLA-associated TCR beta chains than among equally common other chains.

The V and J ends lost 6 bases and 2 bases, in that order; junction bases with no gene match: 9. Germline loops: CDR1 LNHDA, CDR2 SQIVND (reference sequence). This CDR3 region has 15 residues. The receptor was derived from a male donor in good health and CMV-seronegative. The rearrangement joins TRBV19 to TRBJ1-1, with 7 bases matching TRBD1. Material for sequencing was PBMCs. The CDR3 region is CASRKGQAYNTEAFF. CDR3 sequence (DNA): TGTGCCAGTAGGAAAGGACAGGCCTATAACACTGAAGCTTTCTTT. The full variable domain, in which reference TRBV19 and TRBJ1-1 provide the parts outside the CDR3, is DGGITQSPKYLFRKEGQNVTLSCEQNLNHDAMYWYRQDPGQGLRLIYYSQIVNDFQKGDIAEGYSVSREKKESFPLTVTSAQKNPTAFYLCASRKGQAYNTEAFFGQGTRLTVV.